This TCR beta chain was found in a study of beta chain features in type 1 diabetes. Study-level background: Sorted cells, approximately 110 million in number, were examined across all samples. Study-wide points: Type 1 diabetes patients had fewer VDJ junction insertions and more deletions.

Comment on this clone: The antigen remains undetermined.

Every single donor gave one heparinised blood draw, and these averaged about 110 mL. Since all of the isolated RNA was reverse transcribed, expressed TCRB transcripts were what got sequenced. Libraries were prepared by immunoSEQ multiplex PCR; TCRdb keeps only in-frame clonotypes and omits some of them. The sample lists approximately 150,000 clones, roughly 9.1% occurring once. V shed 1 base and J shed 2 bases, with 10 bases lying between them. Germline loops: CDR1 MGHDK, CDR2 SYGVNS. The CDR3 consists of 15 residues. The rearrangement joins TRBV25-1 to TRBJ2-3, with D tentatively TRBD1 (6 bases). The sequence came from a woman between 18 and 29 years old in good health. Sequencing was carried out using central memory CD4+ T cells from blood. CDR3 protein: CASSESGQLTDTQYF. The CDR3 DNA sequence: TGTGCCAGCAGTGAATCAGGACAGCTCACAGATACGCAGTATTTT.